This is a list of T cell receptor beta chains from one sample in a study of shared clonotypes between healthy human individuals. Data came from immunoSEQ multiplex PCR; TCRdb stores just in-frame clones and leaves some out. The table lists about 680,000 clones, approximately 73% of them singletons. Sequences were obtained from memory CD4+ T cells sorted from blood. The receptors were sampled from a woman in her twenties or thirties in good health. Both conserved end residues are part of each CDR3. D genes are given only for firm matches. Part of the rows lack a size; the others show once, few, many or a class for expanded clones.

d_gene: TRBD2; v_gene: TRBV5-1; j_gene: TRBJ2-5; abundance: NA; CDR3aa: CASTERDGLETQYF; CDR3nt: TGCGCCAGCACCGAGCGGGATGGTTTGGAGACCCAGTACTTC
d_gene: NA; v_gene: TRBV6-1; j_gene: TRBJ1-5; abundance: NA; CDR3aa: CASSRGNQPQHF; CDR3nt: TGTGCCAGCAGTCGCGGCAATCAGCCCCAGCATTTT
d_gene: TRBD1; v_gene: TRBV10-3; j_gene: TRBJ2-3; abundance: NA; CDR3aa: CAISDGKGATDTQYF; CDR3nt: TGTGCCATCAGTGATGGGAAGGGGGCCACAGATACGCAGTATTTT
d_gene: TRBD2; v_gene: TRBV19; j_gene: TRBJ2-1; abundance: NA; CDR3aa: CASSPYREGLYNEQFF; CDR3nt: TGTGCCAGTAGTCCCTATAGGGAGGGCCTCTACAATGAGCAGTTCTTC
d_gene: NA; v_gene: TRBV19; j_gene: TRBJ1-2; abundance: once; CDR3aa: CASTPLGGGYGYTF; CDR3nt: TGTGCCAGTACTCCCCTAGGGGGTGGCTATGGCTACACCTTC
d_gene: NA; v_gene: TRBV5-1; j_gene: TRBJ2-1; abundance: few; CDR3aa: CASSLDRVSYNEQFF; CDR3nt: TGCGCCAGCAGCTTGGACAGGGTGTCCTACAATGAGCAGTTCTTC
d_gene: TRBD1; v_gene: TRBV27; j_gene: TRBJ2-2; abundance: NA; CDR3aa: CASSFWTGSPGELFF; CDR3nt: TGTGCCAGCAGTTTCTGGACAGGGTCACCCGGGGAGCTGTTTTTT
d_gene: NA; v_gene: TRBV7-8; j_gene: TRBJ1-1; abundance: NA; CDR3aa: CASSIGGAGGAFF; CDR3nt: TGTGCCAGCAGCATCGGGGGGGCGGGTGGAGCTTTCTTT
d_gene: NA; v_gene: TRBV6-1; j_gene: TRBJ1-5; abundance: NA; CDR3aa: CASRPWGESNQPQHF; CDR3nt: TGTGCCAGCAGACCTTGGGGTGAGAGCAATCAGCCCCAGCATTTT
d_gene: NA; v_gene: TRBV7-9; j_gene: TRBJ2-7; abundance: NA; CDR3aa: CASSLEWGPEQYF; CDR3nt: TGTGCCAGCAGCTTAGAGTGGGGGCCCGAGCAGTACTTC
d_gene: NA; v_gene: TRBV28; j_gene: TRBJ1-2; abundance: NA; CDR3aa: CASSGFKGSGYTF; CDR3nt: TGTGCCAGCAGCGGGTTTAAAGGGAGCGGCTACACCTTC
d_gene: NA; v_gene: TRBV5-4; j_gene: TRBJ1-2; abundance: NA; CDR3aa: CASSLDREDYGYTF; CDR3nt: TGTGCCAGCAGCTTGGACAGGGAAGACTATGGCTACACCTTC
d_gene: NA; v_gene: TRBV10-2; j_gene: TRBJ1-5; abundance: NA; CDR3aa: CASSWGQEQPQHF; CDR3nt: TGCGCCAGCAGTTGGGGGCAGGAGCAGCCCCAGCATTTT
d_gene: NA; v_gene: TRBV6-1; j_gene: TRBJ2-6; abundance: NA; CDR3aa: CASSEAKGSTGANVLTF; CDR3nt: TGTGCCAGCAGTGAAGCAAAGGGGAGCACCGGGGCCAACGTCCTGACTTTC
d_gene: TRBD2; v_gene: TRBV29-1; j_gene: TRBJ2-7; abundance: NA; CDR3aa: CSGSAGVSYEQYF; CDR3nt: TGCAGCGGATCAGCGGGAGTGAGTTACGAGCAGTACTTC
d_gene: NA; v_gene: TRBV6-5; j_gene: TRBJ2-5; abundance: once; CDR3aa: CASSYRGRGETQYF; CDR3nt: TGTGCCAGCAGTTACCGGGGCAGGGGTGAGACCCAGTACTTC
d_gene: NA; v_gene: TRBV7-9; j_gene: TRBJ2-1; abundance: NA; CDR3aa: CASSLRVNEQFF; CDR3nt: TGTGCCAGCAGCCTCAGGGTTAATGAGCAGTTCTTC
d_gene: TRBD2; v_gene: TRBV11-2; j_gene: TRBJ2-1; abundance: few; CDR3aa: CASSHTSGLDEQFF; CDR3nt: TGTGCCAGCAGCCACACTAGCGGGCTCGATGAGCAGTTCTTC
d_gene: NA; v_gene: TRBV19; j_gene: TRBJ1-5; abundance: NA; CDR3aa: CASRPTGPQHF; CDR3nt: TGTGCCAGTAGGCCGACGGGGCCCCAGCATTTT
d_gene: TRBD2; v_gene: TRBV7-8; j_gene: TRBJ2-2; abundance: once; CDR3aa: CASSLLAGYTGELFF; CDR3nt: TGTGCCAGCAGCTTACTAGCGGGTTACACCGGGGAGCTGTTTTTT
d_gene: TRBD1; v_gene: TRBV6-5; j_gene: TRBJ1-3; abundance: NA; CDR3aa: CASSYSDRGNTIYF; CDR3nt: TGTGCCAGCAGTTACTCGGACAGGGGTAACACCATATATTTT
d_gene: NA; v_gene: TRBV2; j_gene: TRBJ2-2; abundance: once; CDR3aa: CASRAPRTGELFF; CDR3nt: TGTGCCAGCAGGGCCCCCCGAACCGGGGAGCTGTTTTTT
d_gene: NA; v_gene: TRBV5-1; j_gene: TRBJ2-1; abundance: few; CDR3aa: CASSLGGAASYNEQFF; CDR3nt: TGCGCCAGCAGCTTGGGTGGGGCAGCTTCCTACAATGAGCAGTTCTTC
d_gene: NA; v_gene: TRBV28; j_gene: TRBJ2-1; abundance: few; CDR3aa: CASSFAGQSYNEQFF; CDR3nt: TGTGCCAGCAGTTTTGCGGGGCAGTCCTACAATGAGCAGTTCTTC
d_gene: NA; v_gene: TRBV6-6; j_gene: TRBJ2-7; abundance: NA; CDR3aa: CASSLTRGIQYF; CDR3nt: TGTGCCAGCAGTCTCACACGGGGGATCCAGTACTTC
d_gene: NA; v_gene: TRBV7-9; j_gene: TRBJ1-1; abundance: NA; CDR3aa: CASSTTQVLNTEAFF; CDR3nt: TGTGCCAGCAGCACTACACAGGTTCTGAACACTGAAGCTTTCTTT
d_gene: NA; v_gene: TRBV7-8; j_gene: TRBJ2-3; abundance: few; CDR3aa: CASSLNFGTDTQYF; CDR3nt: TGTGCCAGCAGCCTCAACTTTGGGACAGATACGCAGTATTTT
d_gene: TRBD2; v_gene: TRBV11-2; j_gene: TRBJ2-1; abundance: NA; CDR3aa: CASSLGGSTLNEQFF; CDR3nt: TGTGCCAGCAGCTTAGGCGGGAGTACCCTTAATGAGCAGTTCTTC
d_gene: NA; v_gene: TRBV27; j_gene: TRBJ1-2; abundance: NA; CDR3aa: CASSLIPPRTNYGYTF; CDR3nt: TGTGCCAGCAGCCTTATACCTCCTAGGACTAACTATGGCTACACCTTC
d_gene: TRBD2; v_gene: TRBV4-2; j_gene: TRBJ2-1; abundance: NA; CDR3aa: CASSQPGLAHNEQFF; CDR3nt: TGTGCCAGCAGCCAACCGGGACTAGCACACAATGAGCAGTTCTTC
d_gene: TRBD2; v_gene: TRBV29-1; j_gene: TRBJ2-3; abundance: NA; CDR3aa: CSVSWASGRTDTQYF; CDR3nt: TGCAGCGTCTCCTGGGCTAGCGGGCGCACAGATACGCAGTATTTT
d_gene: TRBD1; v_gene: TRBV28; j_gene: TRBJ1-2; abundance: NA; CDR3aa: CASSIDPGQGNYGYTF; CDR3nt: TGTGCCAGCAGTATAGACCCGGGACAGGGCAACTATGGCTACACCTTC
d_gene: NA; v_gene: TRBV7-8; j_gene: TRBJ1-1; abundance: NA; CDR3aa: CASSPARVNTEAFF; CDR3nt: TGTGCCAGCAGCCCCGCCAGGGTGAACACTGAAGCTTTCTTT
d_gene: TRBD1; v_gene: TRBV9; j_gene: TRBJ1-1; abundance: once; CDR3aa: CASSGDRGRDTEAFF; CDR3nt: TGTGCCAGCAGCGGTGACAGGGGGCGGGACACTGAAGCTTTCTTT
d_gene: NA; v_gene: TRBV5-1; j_gene: TRBJ2-5; abundance: few; CDR3aa: CASSLDRAQETQYF; CDR3nt: TGCGCCAGCAGCTTGGACAGGGCCCAAGAGACCCAGTACTTC
d_gene: TRBD1; v_gene: TRBV6-6; j_gene: TRBJ2-3; abundance: NA; CDR3aa: CATGGWTGDTDTQYF; CDR3nt: TGTGCCACGGGAGGTTGGACAGGGGATACAGATACGCAGTATTTT
d_gene: NA; v_gene: TRBV11-2; j_gene: TRBJ2-1; abundance: NA; CDR3aa: CASSLRSFGVSYNEQFF; CDR3nt: TGTGCCAGCAGCTTACGTTCTTTTGGAGTCTCCTACAATGAGCAGTTCTTC
d_gene: TRBD1; v_gene: TRBV5-1; j_gene: TRBJ2-5; abundance: NA; CDR3aa: CASSWGTGETQYF; CDR3nt: TGCGCCAGCAGCTGGGGGACAGGAGAGACCCAGTACTTC
d_gene: TRBD1; v_gene: TRBV27; j_gene: TRBJ1-1; abundance: NA; CDR3aa: CASSNPGQGNTEAFF; CDR3nt: TGTGCCAGCAGTAACCCGGGACAGGGGAACACTGAAGCTTTCTTT
d_gene: NA; v_gene: TRBV7-2; j_gene: TRBJ1-1; abundance: NA; CDR3aa: CASSPAVNTEAFF; CDR3nt: TGTGCCAGCAGCCCCGCGGTGAACACTGAAGCTTTCTTT
d_gene: NA; v_gene: TRBV27; j_gene: TRBJ2-7; abundance: NA; CDR3aa: CASSFEGPLSYEQYF; CDR3nt: TGTGCCAGCAGTTTTGAAGGGCCCCTCTCCTACGAGCAGTACTTC
d_gene: NA; v_gene: TRBV27; j_gene: TRBJ2-4; abundance: once; CDR3aa: CASRPAMGKNIQYF; CDR3nt: TGTGCCAGCAGGCCGGCTATGGGGAAAAACATTCAGTACTTC
d_gene: NA; v_gene: TRBV2; j_gene: TRBJ1-5; abundance: once; CDR3aa: CASKGGQTYSNQPQHF; CDR3nt: TGTGCCAGCAAGGGTGGGCAGACATATAGCAATCAGCCCCAGCATTTT
d_gene: NA; v_gene: TRBV27; j_gene: TRBJ2-5; abundance: NA; CDR3aa: CASSLSGAETQYF; CDR3nt: TGTGCCAGCAGTTTATCGGGTGCGGAGACCCAGTACTTC
d_gene: TRBD2; v_gene: TRBV5-1; j_gene: TRBJ2-7; abundance: NA; CDR3aa: CASSWSDGRINEQYF; CDR3nt: TGCGCCAGCAGCTGGTCGGACGGGAGGATCAACGAGCAGTACTTC
d_gene: NA; v_gene: TRBV6-6; j_gene: TRBJ1-4; abundance: NA; CDR3aa: CASRREQEKLFF; CDR3nt: TGTGCCAGCAGAAGGGAGCAAGAAAAACTGTTTTTT
d_gene: TRBD1; v_gene: TRBV5-1; j_gene: TRBJ1-2; abundance: NA; CDR3aa: CASSLNRGPSNYGYTF; CDR3nt: TGCGCCAGCAGCTTGAACAGGGGGCCATCTAACTATGGCTACACCTTC
d_gene: NA; v_gene: TRBV28; j_gene: TRBJ2-7; abundance: once; CDR3aa: CASSTDTYEQYF; CDR3nt: TGTGCCAGCAGTACTGACACGTACGAGCAGTACTTC
d_gene: NA; v_gene: TRBV4-1; j_gene: TRBJ2-1; abundance: NA; CDR3aa: CASSQYSGARGELRDEQFF; CDR3nt: TGCGCCAGCAGCCAATATTCCGGTGCTCGGGGCGAGCTCAGGGATGAGCAGTTCTTC
d_gene: NA; v_gene: TRBV19; j_gene: TRBJ2-2; abundance: NA; CDR3aa: CASSGRYTGELFF; CDR3nt: TGTGCCAGTTCGGGGCGGTACACCGGGGAGCTGTTTTTT
d_gene: TRBD1; v_gene: TRBV10-3; j_gene: TRBJ2-3; abundance: NA; CDR3aa: CAISESFGTEGTDTQYF; CDR3nt: TGTGCCATCAGTGAGTCGTTCGGGACAGAGGGCACAGATACGCAGTATTTT
d_gene: NA; v_gene: TRBV2; j_gene: TRBJ2-3; abundance: few; CDR3aa: CASSATMEDTQYF; CDR3nt: TGTGCCAGCAGTGCCACCATGGAAGATACGCAGTATTTT
d_gene: TRBD1; v_gene: TRBV2; j_gene: TRBJ2-7; abundance: NA; CDR3aa: CASSGWTGTGEQYF; CDR3nt: TGTGCCAGCAGTGGCTGGACAGGGACGGGCGAGCAGTACTTC
d_gene: TRBD2; v_gene: TRBV5-8; j_gene: TRBJ2-2; abundance: NA; CDR3aa: CASGLSPTSGSSGELFF; CDR3nt: TGTGCCAGCGGCCTCAGCCCGACTAGCGGGAGTTCAGGGGAGCTGTTTTTT
d_gene: NA; v_gene: TRBV2; j_gene: TRBJ1-1; abundance: once; CDR3aa: CASRQDGKGSEAFF; CDR3nt: TGTGCCAGCAGACAGGACGGCAAGGGATCTGAAGCTTTCTTT